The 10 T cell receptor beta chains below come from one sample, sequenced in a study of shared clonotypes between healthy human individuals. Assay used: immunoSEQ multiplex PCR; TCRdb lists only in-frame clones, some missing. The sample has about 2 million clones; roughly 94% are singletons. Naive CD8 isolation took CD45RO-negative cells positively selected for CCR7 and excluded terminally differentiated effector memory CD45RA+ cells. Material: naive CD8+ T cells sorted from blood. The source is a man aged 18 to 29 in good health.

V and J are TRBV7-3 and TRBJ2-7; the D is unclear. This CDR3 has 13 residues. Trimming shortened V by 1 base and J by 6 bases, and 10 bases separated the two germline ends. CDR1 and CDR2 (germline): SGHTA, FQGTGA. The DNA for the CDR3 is TGTGCCAGCAGCTTAAACTCCGCCGGCGAGCAGTACTTC. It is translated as CASSLNSAGEQYF.

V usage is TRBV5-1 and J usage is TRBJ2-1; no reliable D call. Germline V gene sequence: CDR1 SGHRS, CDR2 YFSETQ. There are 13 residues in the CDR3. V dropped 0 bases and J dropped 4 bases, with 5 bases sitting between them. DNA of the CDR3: TGCGCCAGCAGCTTGGTTCCGTACAATGAGCAGTTCTTC. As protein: CASSLVPYNEQFF.

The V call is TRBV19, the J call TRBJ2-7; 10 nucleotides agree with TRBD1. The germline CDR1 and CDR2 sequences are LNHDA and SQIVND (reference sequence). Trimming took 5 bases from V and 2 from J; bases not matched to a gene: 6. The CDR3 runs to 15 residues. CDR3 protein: CASSAGTGATYEQYF. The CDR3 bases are TGTGCCAGTAGTGCCGGGACAGGGGCAACCTACGAGCAGTACTTC.

CDR3 sequence: CASSLGDSRETQYF. The DNA for the CDR3 is TGTGCCAGCAGCTTAGGGGACTCCCGAGAGACCCAGTACTTC. This chain joins TRBV7-9 and TRBJ2-5; D may be TRBD2 (6 bases). CDR1 and CDR2 (germline): SEHNR, FQNEAQ (reference sequence). CDR3 length: 14 residues. V lost 1 base, J lost 4 bases, and 10 bases lay in between.

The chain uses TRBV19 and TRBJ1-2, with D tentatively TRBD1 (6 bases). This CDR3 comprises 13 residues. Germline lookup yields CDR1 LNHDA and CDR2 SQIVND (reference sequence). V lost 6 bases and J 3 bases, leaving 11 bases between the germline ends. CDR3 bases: TGTGCCAGTAGGCCGGGACATTACTATGGCTACACCTTC. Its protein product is CASRPGHYYGYTF.

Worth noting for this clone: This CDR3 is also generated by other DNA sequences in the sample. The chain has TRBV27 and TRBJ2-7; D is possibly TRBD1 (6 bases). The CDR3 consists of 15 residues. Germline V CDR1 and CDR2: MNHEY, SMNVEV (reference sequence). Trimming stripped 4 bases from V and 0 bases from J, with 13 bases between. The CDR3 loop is CASSSTGRSSYEQYF. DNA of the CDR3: TGTGCCAGCAGTTCCACAGGGCGCAGCTCCTACGAGCAGTACTTC.

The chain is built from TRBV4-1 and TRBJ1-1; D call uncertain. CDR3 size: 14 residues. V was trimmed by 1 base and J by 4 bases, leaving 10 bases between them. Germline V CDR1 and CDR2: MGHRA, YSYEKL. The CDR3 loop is CASSQVEGTTEAFF. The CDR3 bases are TGCGCCAGCAGCCAAGTAGAGGGCACCACTGAAGCTTTCTTT.

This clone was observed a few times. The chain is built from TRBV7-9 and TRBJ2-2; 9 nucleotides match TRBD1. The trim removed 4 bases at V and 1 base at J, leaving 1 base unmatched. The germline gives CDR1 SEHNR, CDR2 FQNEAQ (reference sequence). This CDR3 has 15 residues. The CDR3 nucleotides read TGTGCCAGCAGCTCGACAGGGGGGAACACCGGGGAGCTGTTTTTT. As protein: CASSSTGGNTGELFF.

In nucleotides, the CDR3 is TGTGCCAGCAGCTTAGTCCTTGGAGTGGAACCCCACGAGCAGTACTTC. Its translation is CASSLVLGVEPHEQYF. This chain uses TRBV7-9 with TRBJ2-7; D is ambiguous. The CDR3 is 16 residues long. Germline V gene data show CDR1 as SEHNR and CDR2 as FQNEAQ (reference sequence). The V and J ends lost 1 base and 5 bases respectively, with 18 bases between them.

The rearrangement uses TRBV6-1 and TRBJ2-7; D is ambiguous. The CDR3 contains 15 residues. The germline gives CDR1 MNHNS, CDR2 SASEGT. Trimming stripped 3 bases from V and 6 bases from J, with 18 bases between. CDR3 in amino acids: CASSDPGVWLGEQYF. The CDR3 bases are TGTGCCAGCAGTGACCCAGGCGTTTGGCTAGGCGAGCAGTACTTC.